This T cell receptor beta chain was sequenced during a study of post-analysis software for immune sequencing data. At the level of the study: Included courses were relapsing-remitting and secondary progressive multiple sclerosis; progressive-relapsing multiple sclerosis was also included. Study-wide points: Controls had significantly higher normalized Chao1 diversity than multiple sclerosis patients. TRBV segments more frequent in patients than in controls numbered five and included TRBV5-6, TRBV5-1 and TRBV20-1.

As regards this clonotype: Its matching antigen is unknown. Germline and junction disagree at one end, which may indicate a read error.

Germline-derived CDR1 and CDR2 are LGHNA and YSLEER. This CDR3 is 17 amino acids long. Unique molecular identifiers tagged the TCR beta cDNA libraries. About 500,000 cDNA molecules were obtained per 1 to 10 million input T cells. MiXCR, run by TCRdb on the PCR reads, gives a single entry per CDR3 protein. This table has about 800,000 distinct CDR3 sequences, 25% to 30% appearing once. This clonotype was sampled from a girl aged 10 to 17 with multiple sclerosis. V is TRBV4-3 and J is TRBJ2-3; possibly TRBD1 for D (6 bases). The sample consisted of blood. This chain's CDR3 is CTSSRVPGHSVPDTQYF. DNA of the CDR3: TGCACCAGCAGCCGAGTACCGGGACACTCGGTTCCAGATACGCAGTATTTT.